This section outlines one T cell receptor (beta chain) sequence together with its context. The data stem from a study of blood T cell repertoires in COVID-19. Study context: The samples span acute and convalescent COVID-19 from the United States, Italy and Spain. Sample material is recorded as cDNA or gDNA derived from T cells, B-cell-depleted T cells, or PBMCs.

The ends were cut back, 5 bases at V and 2 bases at J, with 9 bases in the middle. The CDR3 is 13 amino acids. Germline CDR1 and CDR2: MNHEY and SMNVEV (reference sequence). Original handling: Amplification with reference gene primers provided the estimates of nucleated cell counts. The repertoire was sequenced with immunoSEQ multiplex PCR; TCRdb's copy has only in-frame clones and lacks some. V, J and clone size are those of that table, while D and trimming were read from the DNA. The sample includes around 140,000 clones, 70% to 80% of them seen just once. The V gene is TRBV27, the J gene TRBJ1-2; D gene ambiguous. The specimen sequenced was peripheral blood. The TCR comes from a woman older than 75 with active or convalescent COVID-19. CDR3 in amino acids: CASSPRVNYGYTF. The CDR3 coding sequence is TGTGCCAGCAGTCCCCGGGTAAACTATGGCTACACCTTC.